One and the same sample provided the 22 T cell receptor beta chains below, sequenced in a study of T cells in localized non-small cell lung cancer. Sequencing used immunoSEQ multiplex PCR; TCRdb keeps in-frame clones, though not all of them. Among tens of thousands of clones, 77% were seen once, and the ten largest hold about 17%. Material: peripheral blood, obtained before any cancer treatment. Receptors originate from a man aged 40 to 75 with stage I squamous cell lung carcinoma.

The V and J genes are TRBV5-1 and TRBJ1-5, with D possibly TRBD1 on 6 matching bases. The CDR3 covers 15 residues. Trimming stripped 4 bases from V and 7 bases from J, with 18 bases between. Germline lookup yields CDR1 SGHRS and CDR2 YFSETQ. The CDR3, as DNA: TGCGCCAGCAGCCCCGGGGGGGGGCAAAGCCAGCCCCAGCATTTT. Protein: CASSPGGGQSQPQHF. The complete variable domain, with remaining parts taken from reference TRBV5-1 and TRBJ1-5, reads KAGVTQTPRYLIKTRGQQVTLSCSPISGHRSVSWYQQTPGQGLQFLFEYFSETQRNKGNFPGRFSGRQFSNSRSEMNVSTLELGDSALYLCASSPGGGQSQPQHFGDGTRLSIL.

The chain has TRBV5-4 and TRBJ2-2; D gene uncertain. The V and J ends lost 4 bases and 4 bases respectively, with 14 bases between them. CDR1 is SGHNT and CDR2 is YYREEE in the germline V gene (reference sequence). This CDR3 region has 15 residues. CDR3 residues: CASSLRHSSTGELFF. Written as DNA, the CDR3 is TGTGCCAGCAGCCTCCGACACTCCTCCACCGGGGAGCTGTTTTTT.

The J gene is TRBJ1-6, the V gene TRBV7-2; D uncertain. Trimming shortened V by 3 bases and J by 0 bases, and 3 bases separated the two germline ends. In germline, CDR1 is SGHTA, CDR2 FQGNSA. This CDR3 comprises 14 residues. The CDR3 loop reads CASSFFSYNSPLHF. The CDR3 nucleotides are TGTGCCAGCAGCTTCTTCTCCTATAATTCACCCCTCCACTTT. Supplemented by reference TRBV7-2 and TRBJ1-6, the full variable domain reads GAGVSQSPSNKVTEKGKDVELRCDPISGHTALYWYRQSLGQGLEFLIYFQGNSAPDKSGLPSDRFSAERTGGSVSTLTIQRTQQEDSAVYLCASSFFSYNSPLHFGNGTRLTVT.

CDR3 in amino acids: CASSNLGDTQYF. CDR3 in DNA: TGTGCCAGCAGCAACCTAGGAGATACGCAGTATTTT. The V and J genes are TRBV7-2 and TRBJ2-3; no firm D call. The CDR3 extends over 12 amino acids. Germline lookup yields CDR1 SGHTA and CDR2 FQGNSA. Trimming stripped 5 bases from V and 5 bases from J, with 8 bases between.

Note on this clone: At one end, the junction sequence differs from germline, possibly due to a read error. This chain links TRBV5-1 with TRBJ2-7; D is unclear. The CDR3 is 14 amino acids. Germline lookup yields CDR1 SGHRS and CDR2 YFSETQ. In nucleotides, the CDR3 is TGTGCCAGCCGAGGAACTTACCCCTCCTACGAGCAGTACTTC. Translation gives CASRGTYPSYEQYF.

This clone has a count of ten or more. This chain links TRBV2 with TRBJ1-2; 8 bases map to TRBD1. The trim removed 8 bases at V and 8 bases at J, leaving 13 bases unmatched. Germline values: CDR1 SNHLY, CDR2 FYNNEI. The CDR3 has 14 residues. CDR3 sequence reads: CASGYLQGVDGYTF. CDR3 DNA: TGTGCCAGCGGGTACCTACAGGGGGTTGACGGCTACACCTTC.

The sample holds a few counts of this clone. DNA of the CDR3: TGTGCCAGCAGCTTAGGTCCACAGCAGGCGACCCAGTACTTC. Translated: CASSLGPQQATQYF. The chain uses TRBV7-9 and TRBJ2-5; D uncertain. The germline V gene encodes CDR1 SEHNR and CDR2 FQNEAQ (reference sequence). The CDR3 has 14 residues. V was clipped by 1 base and J by 7 bases, with 13 bases between them.

CDR3: CASSIGGGRGETQYF. The CDR3 bases are TGTGCCAGTAGTATCGGCGGGGGCCGGGGAGAGACCCAGTACTTC. The genes are TRBV19 and TRBJ2-5, with D perhaps matching TRBD2 (7 bases). From germline, CDR1 is LNHDA and CDR2 SQIVND (reference sequence). Trimming pared 3 bases from V and 4 bases from J, leaving 15 bases between. The CDR3 length is 15 residues. Looking up the rest from reference TRBV19 and TRBJ2-5 gives the full variable domain: DGGITQSPKYLFRKEGQNVTLSCEQNLNHDAMYWYRQDPGQGLRLIYYSQIVNDFQKGDIAEGYSVSREKKESFPLTVTSAQKNPTAFYLCASSIGGGRGETQYFGPGTRLLVL.

The CDR3 DNA reads as TGTGCCAGCAGCGCCCAGCGGGCAGAGCAGTTCTTC. It specifies CASSAQRAEQFF. The V call is TRBV4-2, the J call TRBJ2-1; maybe TRBD2 (6 bases). Looked up from germline, CDR1 is LGHNA and CDR2 is YNFKEQ. The CDR3 loop spans 12 amino acids. The V end was cut by 5 bases, the J end by 10 bases, with 12 bases between.

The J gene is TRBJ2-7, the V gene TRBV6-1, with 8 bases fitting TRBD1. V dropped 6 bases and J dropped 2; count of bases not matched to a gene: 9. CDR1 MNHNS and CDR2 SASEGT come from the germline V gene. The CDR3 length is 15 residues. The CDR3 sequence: CASRSGQGGAYEQYF. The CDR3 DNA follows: TGTGCCAGCAGATCAGGACAGGGCGGGGCCTACGAGCAGTACTTC.

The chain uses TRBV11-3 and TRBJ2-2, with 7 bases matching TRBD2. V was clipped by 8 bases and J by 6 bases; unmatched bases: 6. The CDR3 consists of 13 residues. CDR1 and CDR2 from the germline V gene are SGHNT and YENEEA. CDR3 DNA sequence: TGTGCCAGCCGCTCTCGGGGGGCCGGGGAGCTGTTTTTT. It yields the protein CASRSRGAGELFF.

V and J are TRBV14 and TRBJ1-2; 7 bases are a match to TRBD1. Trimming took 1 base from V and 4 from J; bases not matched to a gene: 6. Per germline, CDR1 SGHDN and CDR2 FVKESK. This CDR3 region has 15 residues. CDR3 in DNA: TGTGCCAGCAGCCAAGGGGACAGCGCGACCTATGGCTACACCTTC. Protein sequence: CASSQGDSATYGYTF. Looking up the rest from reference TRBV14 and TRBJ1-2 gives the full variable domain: EAGVTQFPSHSVIEKGQTVTLRCDPISGHDNLYWYRRVMGKEIKFLLHFVKESKQDESGMPNNRFLAERTGGTYSTLKVQPAELEDSGVYFCASSQGDSATYGYTFGSGTRLTVV.

The CDR3 nucleotides read TGTGCCAGCAGCTTAGGGACAGGGGGAGGTGGAAACATTCAGTACTTC. Amino acid sequence: CASSLGTGGGGNIQYF. This rearrangement joins TRBV7-2 to TRBJ2-4; TRBD1 matches 10 bases. The CDR3 runs 16 residues. The V gene end was trimmed by 1 base and the J gene end by 6 bases; junction bases not matched to a gene: 6. The V gene's germline CDR1 is SGHTA and CDR2 FQGNSA.

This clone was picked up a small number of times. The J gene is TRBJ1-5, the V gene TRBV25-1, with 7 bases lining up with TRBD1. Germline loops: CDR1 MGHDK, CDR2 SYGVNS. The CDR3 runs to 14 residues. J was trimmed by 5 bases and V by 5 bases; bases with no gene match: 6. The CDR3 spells CASSKTGWDQPQHF. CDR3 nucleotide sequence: TGTGCCAGCAGTAAGACAGGGTGGGATCAGCCCCAGCATTTT.

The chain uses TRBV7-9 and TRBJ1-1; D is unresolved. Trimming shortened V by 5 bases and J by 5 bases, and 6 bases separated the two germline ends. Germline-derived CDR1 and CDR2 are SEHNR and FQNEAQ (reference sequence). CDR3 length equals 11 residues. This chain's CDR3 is CASSENTEAFF. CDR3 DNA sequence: TGTGCCAGCAGCGAAAATACTGAAGCTTTCTTT. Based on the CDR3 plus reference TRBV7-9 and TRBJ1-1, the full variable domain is DTGVSQNPRHKITKRGQNVTFRCDPISEHNRLYWYRQTLGQGPEFLTYFQNEAQLEKSRLLSDRFSAERPKGSFSTLEIQRTEQGDSAMYLCASSENTEAFFGQGTRLTVV.

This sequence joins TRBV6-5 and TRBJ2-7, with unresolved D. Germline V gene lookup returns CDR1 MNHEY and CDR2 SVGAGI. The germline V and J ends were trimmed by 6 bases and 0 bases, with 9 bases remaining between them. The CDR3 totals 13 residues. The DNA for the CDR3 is TGTGCCAGCAGCGGCAGGCCCTCCTACGAGCAGTACTTC. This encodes CASSGRPSYEQYF.

CDR3 sequence: CASRGLNTEAFF. The CDR3 bases are TGTGCCAGCCGGGGCTTGAACACTGAAGCTTTCTTT. This chain links TRBV6-1 with TRBJ1-1; a possible D gene is TRBD1 (5 bases). Germline V lookup: CDR1 MNHNS, CDR2 SASEGT. The CDR3 covers 12 residues. V was trimmed by 8 bases and J by 0 bases, leaving 7 bases between them.

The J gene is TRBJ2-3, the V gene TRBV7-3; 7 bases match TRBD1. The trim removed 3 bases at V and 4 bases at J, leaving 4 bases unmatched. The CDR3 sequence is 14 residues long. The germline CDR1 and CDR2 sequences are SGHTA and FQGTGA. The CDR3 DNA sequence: TGTGCCAGCAGCTTCGAGGGGGCTGCAGATACGCAGTATTTT. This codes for CASSFEGAADTQYF.

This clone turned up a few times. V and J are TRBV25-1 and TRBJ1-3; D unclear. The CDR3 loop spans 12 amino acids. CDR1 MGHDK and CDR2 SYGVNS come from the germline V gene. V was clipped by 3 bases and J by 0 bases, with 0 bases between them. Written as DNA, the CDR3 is TGTGCCAGCAGTGACTCTGGAAACACCATATATTTT. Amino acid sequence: CASSDSGNTIYF.

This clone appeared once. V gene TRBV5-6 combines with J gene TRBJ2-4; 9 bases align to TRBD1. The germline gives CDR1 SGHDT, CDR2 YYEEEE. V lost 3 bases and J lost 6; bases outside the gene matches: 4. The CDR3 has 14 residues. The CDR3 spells CASSSPGQGNIQYF. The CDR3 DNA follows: TGTGCCAGCAGCTCACCGGGACAGGGAAACATTCAGTACTTC.

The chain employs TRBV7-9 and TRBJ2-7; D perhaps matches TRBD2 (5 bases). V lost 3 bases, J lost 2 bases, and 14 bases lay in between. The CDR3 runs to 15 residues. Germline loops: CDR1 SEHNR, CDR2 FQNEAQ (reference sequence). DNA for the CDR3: TGTGCCAGCAGCTTCGGCGGGTCCAAGACCTACGAGCAGTACTTC. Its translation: CASSFGGSKTYEQYF.

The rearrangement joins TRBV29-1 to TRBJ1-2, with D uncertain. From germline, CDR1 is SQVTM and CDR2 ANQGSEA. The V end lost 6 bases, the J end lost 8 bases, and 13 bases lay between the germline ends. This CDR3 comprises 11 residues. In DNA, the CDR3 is TGCAGCGTCCCTACCGGTTACGGCTACACCTTC. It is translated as CSVPTGYGYTF.